This entry lists 30 T cell receptor beta chains sequenced from one sample in a study of shared T cell receptors in the human thymus. Here immunoSEQ multiplex PCR was the method, and the copy in TCRdb shows in-frame clones only, minus some. The sample includes 700,000 to 750,000 clones, approximately 83% of them seen just once. These sequences were also reported in another study, on human thymus T cells.

The sample comprised thymocytes. The receptor set was obtained from a girl under two years old with a congenital heart defect.

There are a few counts of this clone. The genes are TRBV28 and TRBJ1-6, with D possibly being TRBD1 (5 bases). The V end was cut by 5 bases, the J end by 1 base, with 18 bases between. Germline V lookup: CDR1 MDHEN, CDR2 SYDVKM. The CDR3 runs 18 residues. CDR3 DNA sequence: TGTGCCAGCAGTGCGCAGGTCAGGGTAGGGTCCTATAATTCACCCCTCCACTTT. The encoded protein is CASSAQVRVGSYNSPLHF.

The V and J genes are TRBV7-9 and TRBJ2-3, with 9 bases that match TRBD1. Germline CDR1 SEHNR, CDR2 FQNEAQ (reference sequence). This CDR3 has 15 amino acids. The ends lost 4 bases at V and 4 bases at J; junction bases unmatched: 6. The CDR3 nucleotides read TGTGCCAGCAGCTGTAACAGGGGGCTCGCAGATACGCAGTATTTT. Protein product: CASSCNRGLADTQYF.

The CDR3 region has the DNA TGTGCCACCGGGAGCTCACCCCTCCACTTT. Translated: CATGSSPLHF. The V and J genes are TRBV15 and TRBJ1-6; no clear D. Trimming left V 8 bases short and J 10 bases short, with 6 bases between. The germline V gene encodes CDR1 LNHNV and CDR2 YYDKDF (reference sequence). The CDR3 covers 10 residues.

The chain joins TRBV9 to TRBJ1-5; D unclear. The germline V gene encodes CDR1 SGDLS and CDR2 YYNGEE. The CDR3 contains 15 residues. V lost 0 bases to trimming and J lost 6 bases, with 13 bases between them. CDR3 DNA: TGTGCCAGCAGCGTAGGTGGTATGGGGAGTCAGCCCCAGCATTTT. Its protein is CASSVGGMGSQPQHF.

The chain uses TRBV7-3 and TRBJ2-3; 10 bases agree with TRBD2. Germline V gene data show CDR1 as SGHTA and CDR2 as FQGTGA. J was trimmed by 4 bases and V by 5 bases; bases with no gene match: 12. The CDR3 sequence is 17 residues long. CDR3 in DNA: TGTGCCAGCAGCCCCCTGCTAGCGGGGGATCAGGCAGATACGCAGTATTTT. It specifies CASSPLLAGDQADTQYF.

V gene TRBV28 combines with J gene TRBJ1-6, with 8 bases matching TRBD1. Looked up from germline, CDR1 is MDHEN and CDR2 is SYDVKM. V lost 8 bases, J lost 8 bases, and 5 bases stayed unmatched. The length of the CDR3 is 13 residues. In DNA form, the CDR3 reads TGTGCCAGCCACGGACAGGGTGATTCACCCCTCCACTTT. Translating gives CASHGQGDSPLHF.

This clone was detected once. The rearrangement links TRBV28 to TRBJ2-7, with 9 bases matching TRBD1. Germline assignment: CDR1 MDHEN and CDR2 SYDVKM. The trim removed 3 bases at V and 5 bases at J, leaving 5 bases unmatched. This CDR3 has 14 residues. CDR3 loop: CASSFVQGAHEQYF. CDR3 DNA: TGTGCCAGCAGTTTTGTACAGGGGGCGCACGAGCAGTACTTC.

The chain joins TRBV28 to TRBJ1-2, with 9 bases aligning to TRBD1. CDR3 length equals 17 residues. V shed 5 bases, J shed 0 bases, and the junction held 10 bases outside the gene matches. CDR1 is MDHEN and CDR2 is SYDVKM in the germline V gene. CDR3 nucleotide sequence: TGTGCCAGCAGTCCATCGGGACAGGGAAAAGCTAACTATGGCTACACCTTC. It translates to CASSPSGQGKANYGYTF.

The chain employs TRBV21-1 and TRBJ1-2; TRBD1, the table's D call, was not compared with the DNA. TRBV21-1 is given as a pseudogene. The CDR3 covers 15 residues. The CDR3 loop reads CASSIQDREGLGYTF. CDR3 DNA sequence: TGTGCCAGCAGCATCCAGGACAGGGAGGGGTTGGGCTACACCTTC.

CDR3 coding DNA: TGTGCCAGCAGCTCCCCGAAGGGTGGGGCCACTGAAGCTTTCTTT. This gives the protein CASSSPKGGATEAFF. This chain connects TRBV7-2 to TRBJ1-1, with D perhaps TRBD1 (5 bases). V lost 4 bases to trimming and J lost 4 bases, with 16 bases between them. This CDR3 has 15 amino acids. In germline, CDR1 is SGHTA, CDR2 FQGNSA.

The chain employs TRBV2 and TRBJ1-1, with D uncertain. Germline CDR1 SNHLY, CDR2 FYNNEI. Trimming shortened V by 4 bases and J by 6 bases, and 12 bases separated the two germline ends. This CDR3 region has 13 residues. This CDR3 is CASSGRVLAEAFF. As DNA, the CDR3 is TGTGCCAGCAGTGGGAGAGTCCTGGCTGAAGCTTTCTTT.

This chain links TRBV2 with TRBJ2-2; 7 nucleotides match TRBD2. Trimming at V came to 1 base and at J to 6 bases, leaving 14 bases not matched to a gene. The CDR3 has 18 residues. Germline V gene lookup returns CDR1 SNHLY and CDR2 FYNNEI. The CDR3 sequence: CASSEVFVGEGDAGELFF. In DNA, the CDR3 is TGTGCCAGCAGTGAAGTCTTCGTCGGGGAGGGAGATGCCGGGGAGCTGTTTTTT. The entire variable domain, with the rest obtained from reference TRBV2 and TRBJ2-2, is as follows: EPEVTQTPSHQVTQMGQEVILRCVPISNHLYFYWYRQILGQKVEFLVSFYNNEISEKSEIFDDQFSVERPDGSNFTLKIRSTKLEDSAMYFCASSEVFVGEGDAGELFFGEGSRLTVL.

This clone was detected only a few times. V usage is TRBV7-2 and J usage is TRBJ1-5; D not resolved. The CDR3 runs to 14 residues. Germline V lookup: CDR1 SGHTA, CDR2 FQGNSA. Trimming left V 1 base short and J 4 bases short, with 8 bases between. Here the CDR3 DNA reads TGTGCCAGCAGCTTAGGCGGGGATAATCAGCCCCAGCATTTT. Its protein is CASSLGGDNQPQHF.

CDR3 nucleotide sequence: TGTGCCAGCAGAAAGGGGGTCGGGGACTATGGCTACACCTTC. Translated: CASRKGVGDYGYTF. The rearrangement joins TRBV2 to TRBJ1-2; possible D gene TRBD1, 6 bases. Germline loops: CDR1 SNHLY, CDR2 FYNNEI. V lost 6 bases to trimming and J lost 3 bases, with 14 bases between them. This CDR3 is 14 amino acids long.

This sequence joins TRBV28 and TRBJ1-5, with 8 bases lining up with TRBD1. There are 19 residues in the CDR3. Germline V CDR1 and CDR2: MDHEN, SYDVKM. Trimming at V came to 4 bases and at J to 0 bases, leaving 14 bases not matched to a gene. CDR3 sequence: CASSCWGRGRQYSNQPQHF. The CDR3 DNA is TGTGCCAGCAGTTGCTGGGGCAGGGGGCGACAGTATAGCAATCAGCCCCAGCATTTT.

This CDR3 reads CASSSGTGPSVGSPLHF. The CDR3 bases are TGCGCCAGCAGCTCCGGGACAGGACCCTCCGTCGGTTCACCCCTCCACTTT. V is TRBV4-1 and J is TRBJ1-6; TRBD1 matches at 8 bases. V lost 5 bases to trimming and J lost 9 bases; unmatched junction nucleotides: 15. The CDR3 has 17 amino acids. CDR1 and CDR2 from the germline V gene are MGHRA and YSYEKL.

The CDR3 region is CSGYGNSEAFF. The CDR3 coding sequence is TGCAGTGGGTATGGTAACTCTGAAGCTTTCTTT. The V call is TRBV20-1, the J call TRBJ1-1; D remains ambiguous. V shed 7 bases and J shed 6 bases, with 12 bases lying between them. This CDR3 has 11 amino acids. Germline assignment: CDR1 DFQATT and CDR2 SNEGSKA (reference sequence).

This clone was picked up a small number of times. The CDR3 region is CASSRTGTGSGGEKLFF. For the CDR3, the DNA is TGTGCCAGCTCACGCACTGGCACAGGGAGCGGCGGTGAAAAACTGTTTTTT. The rearrangement uses TRBV18 and TRBJ1-4; D perhaps matches TRBD1 (6 bases). CDR3 length: 17 amino acids. Germline V gene data show CDR1 as KGHSH and CDR2 as LQKENI. Trimming shortened V by 4 bases and J by 7 bases, and 22 bases separated the two germline ends.

The V call is TRBV28, the J call TRBJ1-5; 9 positions agree with TRBD1. Germline V gene sequence: CDR1 MDHEN, CDR2 SYDVKM. The CDR3 contains 17 residues. The V and J ends lost 5 bases and 3 bases, in that order; junction bases with no gene match: 11. The CDR3 sequence is CASSLADRGVYNQPQHF. The CDR3 coding sequence is TGTGCCAGCAGTCTAGCGGACAGGGGAGTATACAATCAGCCCCAGCATTTT.

The rearrangement joins TRBV28 to TRBJ2-5; 9 bases match TRBD2. Trimming took 7 bases from V and 7 from J; bases not matched to a gene: 13. The CDR3 contains 15 residues. Germline lookup yields CDR1 MDHEN and CDR2 SYDVKM. The CDR3 reads CASTESGGQGGTQYF. CDR3 nucleotide sequence: TGTGCCAGCACCGAAAGCGGGGGGCAGGGAGGGACCCAGTACTTC.

The V and J genes are TRBV4-2 and TRBJ2-7; D not resolved. This CDR3 contains 13 residues. V was cut by 1 base and J by 3 bases, with 7 bases left in between. Germline CDR1 LGHNA, CDR2 YNFKEQ. DNA for the CDR3: TGTGCCAGCAGCCAAGGACTTTTCTACGAGCAGTACTTC. Residues: CASSQGLFYEQYF.

J is TRBJ1-5 and V is TRBV6-5; 7 bases fit TRBD1. This CDR3 has 15 residues. Germline trimming cut 6 bases from V and 5 bases from J; bases unmatched to any gene: 10. The germline V gene encodes CDR1 MNHEY and CDR2 SVGAGI. CDR3 coding DNA: TGTGCCAGCAGAGAACAGGGGAGGTTCGATCAGCCCCAGCATTTT. Residues: CASREQGRFDQPQHF.

The CDR3 is CASSSLRDPTGGNEKLFF. CDR3 in DNA: TGTGCCAGCAGCTCATTAAGGGACCCGACAGGGGGGAATGAAAAACTGTTTTTT. V and J are TRBV13 and TRBJ1-4; 9 nucleotides agree with TRBD1. Trimming took 4 bases from V and 5 from J; bases not matched to a gene: 14. The CDR3 runs to 18 residues. Germline V CDR1 and CDR2: PRHDT, FYEKMQ (reference sequence). Using reference TRBV13 and TRBJ1-4 for the parts outside the CDR3, the full variable domain is AAGVIQSPRHLIKEKRETATLKCYPIPRHDTVYWYQQGPGQDPQFLISFYEKMQSDKGSIPDRFSAQQFSDYHSELNMSSLELGDSALYFCASSSLRDPTGGNEKLFFGSGTQLSVL.

The DNA of the CDR3 is TGTGCCAGTAGTATAGTCCGAAAAGGGACTAGCGGGGGGCCCTCCTACGAGCAGTACTTC. It translates to CASSIVRKGTSGGPSYEQYF. The rearrangement uses TRBV19 and TRBJ2-7, with 15 bases matching TRBD2. Per germline, CDR1 LNHDA and CDR2 SQIVND (reference sequence). This CDR3 has 20 residues. Germline trimming cut 1 base from V and 0 bases from J; bases unmatched to any gene: 10.

This clone was counted between two and nine times. V usage is TRBV27 and J usage is TRBJ2-7; 8 bases align to TRBD2. The V gene end was trimmed by 4 bases and the J gene end by 1 base; junction bases not matched to a gene: 3. Germline lookup yields CDR1 MNHEY and CDR2 SMNVEV (reference sequence). The CDR3 contains 14 residues. CDR3 nucleotides: TGTGCCAGCAGTTCCGGGGGGGAGTCCTACGAGCAGTACTTC. It is translated as CASSSGGESYEQYF.

V gene TRBV5-4 combines with J gene TRBJ2-7; possible D gene TRBD1, 5 bases. Between the trimmed V and J ends, which lost 2 bases and 7 bases, there was a span of 25 bases. The CDR3 runs to 17 residues. In germline, CDR1 is SGHNT, CDR2 YYREEE (reference sequence). DNA of the CDR3: TGTGCCAGCAGCTTAATGGCCACACCCCTTCGACAGACAGAGCAGTACTTC. Encoded protein: CASSLMATPLRQTEQYF.

The chain employs TRBV7-9 and TRBJ2-5, with TRBD1 identical over 11 bases. V shed 5 bases, J shed 11 bases, and the junction held 16 bases outside the gene matches. The germline gives CDR1 SEHNR, CDR2 FQNEAQ (reference sequence). The CDR3 is 16 amino acids. The CDR3 DNA sequence: TGTGCCAGCAGCCCCCTTGGGGGGACAGGGGGTAGGGAGCAGTACTTC. It specifies CASSPLGGTGGREQYF.

The V gene is TRBV11-2, the J gene TRBJ2-2; TRBD2 matches 9 bases. This CDR3 spans 16 amino acids. Germline loops: CDR1 SGHAT, CDR2 FQNNGV. After removal of 5 bases from V and 4 bases from J, the junction contained 8 bases not matched to a gene. CDR3: CASSLLERGVTGELFF. CDR3 bases: TGTGCCAGCAGCCTTCTCGAGCGGGGGGTCACCGGGGAGCTGTTTTTT.

This chain joins TRBV5-8 and TRBJ1-5, with 9 bases that match TRBD1. The CDR3 has 17 residues. The junction had 8 bases not matched to a gene; V was cut back by 0 bases and J by 4 bases. Germline-derived CDR1 and CDR2 are SGHTS and YDEGEE. The CDR3 here is CASSLGFGTGHNQPQHF. The CDR3 bases are TGTGCCAGCAGCTTGGGTTTTGGGACAGGGCATAATCAGCCCCAGCATTTT.

The rearrangement uses TRBV5-6 and TRBJ2-7; 7 bases agree with TRBD2. V was pared by 6 bases and J by 7 bases, with 13 bases of the junction left unmatched. This CDR3 comprises 14 residues. CDR1 and CDR2 (germline): SGHDT, YYEEEE. CDR3: CASNLGGEYGEQYF. DNA of the CDR3: TGTGCCAGCAACCTTGGGGGGGAATACGGGGAGCAGTACTTC.